These T cell receptor beta chains were read from a single sample in a study of technical replicates of blood from a handful of donors. Libraries were prepared by immunoSEQ multiplex PCR; TCRdb keeps only in-frame clonotypes and omits some of them. The profile shows 70,000 to 95,000 clones, approximately 94% of them singletons. The sequenced sample consisted of T cells isolated from PBMCs. These receptors all stem from a human donor in good health. The CDR3 runs from the conserved cysteine through the conserved F or W. D genes are given only for firm matches. Where a row states a size, it is once, few, many or the class of an expanded clone; other rows omit it.

TRBJ1-4 | TRBD1 | TRBV7-9 | . | CASIKQGVGNEKLFF | TGTGCCAGCATCAAACAGGGGGTTGGTAATGAAAAACTGTTTTTT
TRBJ1-2 | . | TRBV6-5 | once | CASSYSGTGGYTF | TGTGCCAGCAGTTACTCGGGTACAGGGGGCTACACCTTC
TRBJ2-1 | . | TRBV7-9 | . | CASSFVHPMDNEQFF | TGTGCCAGCAGCTTTGTCCATCCTATGGACAATGAGCAGTTCTTC
TRBJ2-3 | . | TRBV5-4 | . | CASSRSTDTQYF | TGTGCCAGCAGCCGTAGCACAGATACGCAGTATTTT
TRBJ2-3 | TRBD1 | TRBV28 | . | CASSSGQGSADTQYF | TGTGCCAGCAGTTCCGGACAGGGGAGCGCAGATACGCAGTATTTT
TRBJ2-7 | TRBD1 | TRBV13 | . | CASSSFRTGPGEQYF | TGTGCCAGCAGCTCATTTAGGACAGGACCCGGGGAGCAGTACTTC
TRBJ1-1 | . | TRBV29-1 | . | CSVVRAMNTEAFF | TGCAGCGTTGTGAGGGCCATGAACACTGAAGCTTTCTTT
TRBJ2-7 | TRBD1 | TRBV28 | . | CASSPDRGVYEQYF | TGTGCCAGCAGCCCCGACAGGGGAGTCTACGAGCAGTACTTC
TRBJ2-5 | . | TRBV15 | . | CATSRDTSGEETQYF | TGTGCCACCAGCAGAGATACCAGCGGAGAAGAGACCCAGTACTTC
TRBJ2-4 | TRBD1 | TRBV4-2 | . | CASSQGGQLNIQYF | TGTGCCAGCAGCCAAGGGGGACAGCTAAACATTCAGTACTTC
TRBJ1-4 | . | TRBV25-1 | . | CASRGTGITNEKLFF | TGTGCCAGCAGGGGCACAGGGATAACTAATGAAAAACTGTTTTTT
TRBJ2-1 | TRBD2 | TRBV9 | . | CASSVSGTSGAYNEQFF | TGTGCCAGCAGCGTGAGTGGGACTAGCGGGGCTTACAATGAGCAGTTCTTC
TRBJ1-1 | TRBD1 | TRBV27 | . | CASSLSFRQGSMNTEAFF | TGTGCCAGCAGTTTATCCTTCCGACAGGGGAGCATGAACACTGAAGCTTTCTTT
TRBJ1-6 | . | TRBV19 | . | CASRDSLNSPLHF | TGTGCCAGTAGGGACAGCTTAAATTCACCCCTCCACTTT
TRBJ2-7 | TRBD2 | TRBV28 | . | CASSSLLREIYEQYF | TGTGCCAGCAGTTCCCTCTTGCGGGAGATCTACGAGCAGTACTTC
TRBJ2-5 | . | TRBV7-9 | . | CASSFYIAEKETQYF | TGTGCCAGCAGCTTCTATATAGCGGAAAAAGAGACCCAGTACTTC
TRBJ2-1 | . | TRBV4-1 | . | CASTPGPGQNSYNEQFF | TGCGCCAGCACCCCAGGCCCGGGACAAAACTCCTACAATGAGCAGTTCTTC
TRBJ2-7 | TRBD1 | TRBV6-5 | . | CASSKQGAYEQYF | TGTGCCAGCAGTAAACAGGGGGCCTACGAGCAGTACTTC
TRBJ2-7 | . | TRBV28 | . | CASIPTVGDGTYEQYF | TGTGCCAGCATCCCGACAGTTGGGGATGGAACCTACGAGCAGTACTTC